Included here is one T cell receptor beta chain sequence, with context. Patients at the Seattle site were enrolled during active infection and followed longitudinally. The record originates from a study of blood T cell repertoires in COVID-19. Libraries were prepared by immunoSEQ multiplex PCR; TCRdb keeps only in-frame clonotypes and omits some of them. The sample has about 300,000 clones, approximately 84% seen once. V was pared by 4 bases and J by 2 bases, with 9 bases between. This CDR3 is built from 13 residues. Per germline, CDR1 SGDLS and CDR2 YYNGEE. This chain connects TRBV9 to TRBJ1-2; the D gene is possibly TRBD1 (5 bases). The receptor's source is a human donor with COVID-19, enrolled during active disease. The donor label of this sample is uncertain. Sample: peripheral blood. CDR3 in amino acids: CASSPQGNYGYTF. CDR3 coding DNA: TGTGCCAGCAGCCCCCAGGGAAACTATGGCTACACCTTC.